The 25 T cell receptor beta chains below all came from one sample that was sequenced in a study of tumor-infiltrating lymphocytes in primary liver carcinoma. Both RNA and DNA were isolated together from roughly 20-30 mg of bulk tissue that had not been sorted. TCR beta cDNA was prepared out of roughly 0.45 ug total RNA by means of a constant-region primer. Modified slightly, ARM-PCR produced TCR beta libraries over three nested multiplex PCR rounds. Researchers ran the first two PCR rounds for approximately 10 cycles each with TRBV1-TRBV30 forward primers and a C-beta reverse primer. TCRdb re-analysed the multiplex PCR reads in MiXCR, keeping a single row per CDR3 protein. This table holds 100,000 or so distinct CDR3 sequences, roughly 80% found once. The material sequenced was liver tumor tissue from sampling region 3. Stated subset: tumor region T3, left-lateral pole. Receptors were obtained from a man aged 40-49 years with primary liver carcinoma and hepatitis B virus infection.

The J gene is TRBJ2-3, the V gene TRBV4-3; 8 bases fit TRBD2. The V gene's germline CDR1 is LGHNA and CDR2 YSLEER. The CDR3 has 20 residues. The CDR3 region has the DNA TGCGTTAGCAGCCACGATCTTCCCTCCGGGACTAGTGGGAGAGCAGATACGCAGTATTTT. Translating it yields CVSSHDLPSGTSGRADTQYF.

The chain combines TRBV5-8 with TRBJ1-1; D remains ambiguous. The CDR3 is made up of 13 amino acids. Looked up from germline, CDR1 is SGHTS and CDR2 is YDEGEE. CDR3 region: CVSSRRRNTEAFF. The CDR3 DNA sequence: TGTGTCAGTAGCCGACGAAGGAACACTGAAGCTTTCTTT.

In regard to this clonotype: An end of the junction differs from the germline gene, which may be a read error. The CDR3 DNA is TGTGCCACCAGTACAGCGGGAGGGCTTGATGAGCAGTTATTC. It translates to CATSTAGGLDEQLF. The gene calls are TRBV24-1 and TRBJ2-1; TRBD2 aligns across 10 bases. The CDR3 has 14 amino acids. Per the germline V gene, CDR1 is KGHDR and CDR2 is SFDVKD.

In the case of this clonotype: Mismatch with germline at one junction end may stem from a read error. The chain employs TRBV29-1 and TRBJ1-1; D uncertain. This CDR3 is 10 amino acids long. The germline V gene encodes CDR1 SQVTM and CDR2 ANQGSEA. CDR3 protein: CSALNNEAFF. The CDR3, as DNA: TGCAGTGCCCTGAACAATGAAGCTTTCTTT.

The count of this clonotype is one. CDR3 DNA sequence: TGTGCCAACAGGGCTCAGGCGGATACGCAGTATTTT. Translated, it gives CANRAQADTQYF. The chain couples TRBV25-1 to TRBJ2-3; D perhaps matches TRBD1 (6 bases). The CDR3 contains 12 residues. The V end lost 10 bases, the J end lost 6 bases, and 14 bases lay between the germline ends. Per the germline V gene, CDR1 is MGHDK and CDR2 is SYGVNS.

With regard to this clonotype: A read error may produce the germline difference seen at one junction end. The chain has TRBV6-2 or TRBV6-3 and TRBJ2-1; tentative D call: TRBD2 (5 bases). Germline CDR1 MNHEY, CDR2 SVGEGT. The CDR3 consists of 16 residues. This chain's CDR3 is CASSYSEREINKEQFF. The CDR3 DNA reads TGTGCCAGCAGTTACTCGGAGAGGGAAATCAACAAAGAGCAGTTCTTC.

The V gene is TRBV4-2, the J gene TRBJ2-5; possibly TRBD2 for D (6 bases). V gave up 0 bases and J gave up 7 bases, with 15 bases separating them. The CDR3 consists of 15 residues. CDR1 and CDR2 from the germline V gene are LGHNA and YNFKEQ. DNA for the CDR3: TGTGCCAGCAGCCAAGAGAATGAGACTAGTGGGACCCAGTACTTC. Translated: CASSQENETSGTQYF.

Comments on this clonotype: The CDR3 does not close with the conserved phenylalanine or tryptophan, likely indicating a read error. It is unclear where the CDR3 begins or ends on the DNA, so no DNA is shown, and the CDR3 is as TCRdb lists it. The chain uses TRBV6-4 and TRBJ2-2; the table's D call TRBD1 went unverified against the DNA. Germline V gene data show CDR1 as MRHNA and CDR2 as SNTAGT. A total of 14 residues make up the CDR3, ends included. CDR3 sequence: CASSDGQGAGELFS.

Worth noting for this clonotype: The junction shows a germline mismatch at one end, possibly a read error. CDR3 protein: CASSPGHNSPLHF. CDR3 coding DNA: TGCGCCAGTAGCCCCGGACATAATTCACCCCTCCACTTT. The V call is TRBV4-3, the J call TRBJ1-6, with D hard to call. Looked up from germline, CDR1 is LGHNA and CDR2 is YSLEER. The CDR3 extends over 13 amino acids.

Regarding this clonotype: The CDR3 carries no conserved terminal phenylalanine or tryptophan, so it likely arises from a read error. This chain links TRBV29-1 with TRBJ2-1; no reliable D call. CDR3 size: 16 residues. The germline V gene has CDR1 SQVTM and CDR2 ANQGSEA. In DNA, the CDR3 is TGCAGCGTTCGGGCGACTGGGCCCCATTTGGTGGATGAACAGTTCATC. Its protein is CSVRATGPHLVDEQFI.

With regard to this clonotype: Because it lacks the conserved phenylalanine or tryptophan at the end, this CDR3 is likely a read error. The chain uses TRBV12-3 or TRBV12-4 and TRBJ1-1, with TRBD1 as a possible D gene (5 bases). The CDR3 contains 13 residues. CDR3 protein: CASSRQLNTEAFY. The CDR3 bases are TGTGCCAGCAGTCGACAGTTGAATACTGAAGCTTTCTAT.

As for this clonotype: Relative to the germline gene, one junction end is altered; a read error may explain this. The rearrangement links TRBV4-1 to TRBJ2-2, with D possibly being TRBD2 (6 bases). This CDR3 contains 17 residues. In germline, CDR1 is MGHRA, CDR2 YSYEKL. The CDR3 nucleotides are TGCGCCAGCAGCCTCGATCCAAGGAGGGCAAACACCGGGAAGCTGTTTTTT. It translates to CASSLDPRRANTGKLFF.

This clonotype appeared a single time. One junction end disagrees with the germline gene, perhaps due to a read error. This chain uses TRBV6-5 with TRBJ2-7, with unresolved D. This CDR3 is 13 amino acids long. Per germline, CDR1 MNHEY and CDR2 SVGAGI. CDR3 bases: TGTGCCGGCAGTCCCCAGTCCGACGATGAGCAGTACTTC. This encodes CAGSPQSDDEQYF.

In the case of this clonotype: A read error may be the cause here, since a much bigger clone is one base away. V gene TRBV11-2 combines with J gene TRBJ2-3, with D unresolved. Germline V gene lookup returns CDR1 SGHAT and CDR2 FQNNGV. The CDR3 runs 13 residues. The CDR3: CASSLDRGDKQYF. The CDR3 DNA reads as TGTGCCAGCAGCTTAGATCGAGGAGATAAGCAGTATTTT. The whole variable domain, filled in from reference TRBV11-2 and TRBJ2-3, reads EAGVAQSPRYKIIEKRQSVAFWCNPISGHATLYWYQQILGQGPKLLIQFQNNGVVDDSQLPKDRFSAERLKGVDSTLKIQPAKLEDSAVYLCASSLDRGDKQYFGPGTRLTVL.

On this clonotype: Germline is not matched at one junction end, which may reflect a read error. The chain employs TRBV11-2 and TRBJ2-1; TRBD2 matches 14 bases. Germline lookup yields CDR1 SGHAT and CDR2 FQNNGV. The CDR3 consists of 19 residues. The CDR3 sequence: CVSSFQWVPGTSGSHVQFF. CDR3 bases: TGTGTCAGCAGCTTCCAATGGGTTCCTGGGACTAGCGGGAGTCATGTGCAGTTCTTC.

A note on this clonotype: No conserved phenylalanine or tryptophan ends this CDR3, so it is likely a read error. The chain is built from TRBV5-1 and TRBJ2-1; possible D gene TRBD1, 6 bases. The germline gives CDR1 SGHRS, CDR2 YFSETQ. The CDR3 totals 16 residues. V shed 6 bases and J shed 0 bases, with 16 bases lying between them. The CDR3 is CASISDGTISYNEQFL. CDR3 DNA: TGCGCCAGCATTTCAGACGGGACAATCTCCTACAATGAGCAGTTCTTA.

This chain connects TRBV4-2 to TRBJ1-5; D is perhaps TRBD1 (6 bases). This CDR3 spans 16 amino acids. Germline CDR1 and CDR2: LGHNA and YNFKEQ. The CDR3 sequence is CVSSEAAGACNQPQHF. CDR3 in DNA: TGTGTCAGTAGCGAGGCGGCGGGGGCATGCAATCAGCCCCAGCATTTT.

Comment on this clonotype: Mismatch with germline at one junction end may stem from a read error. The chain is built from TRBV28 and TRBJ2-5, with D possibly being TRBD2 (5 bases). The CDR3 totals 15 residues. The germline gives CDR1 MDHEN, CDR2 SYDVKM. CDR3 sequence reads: CASSSPGNRMETQYF. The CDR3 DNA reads TGCGCTAGCAGTTCTCCCGGGAACCGAATGGAGACCCAGTACTTC.

The CDR3 sequence is CASSHLLESTDTQYF. The DNA for the CDR3 is TGTGCCAGCAGCCACCTACTAGAGAGCACAGATACGCAGTATTTT. V and J are TRBV7-8 and TRBJ2-3, with D perhaps TRBD2 (5 bases). Germline CDR1 and CDR2: SGHVS and FQNEAQ. CDR3 length equals 15 residues. The V and J ends lost 5 bases and 0 bases respectively, with 12 bases between them.

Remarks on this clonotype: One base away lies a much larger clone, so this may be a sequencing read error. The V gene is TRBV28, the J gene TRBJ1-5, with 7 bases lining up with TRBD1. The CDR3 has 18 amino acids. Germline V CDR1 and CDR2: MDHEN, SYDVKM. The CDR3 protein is CASSLPNWAGGSSQPQHF. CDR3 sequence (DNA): TGTGCCAGCAGTTTACCAAACTGGGCAGGGGGGAGCAGTCAGCCCCAGCATTTT.

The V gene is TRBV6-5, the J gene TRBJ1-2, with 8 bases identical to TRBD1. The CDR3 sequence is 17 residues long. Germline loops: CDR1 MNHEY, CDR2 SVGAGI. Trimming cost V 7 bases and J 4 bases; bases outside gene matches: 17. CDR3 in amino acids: CASKGEQGDRLGYGYTF. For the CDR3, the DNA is TGTGCCAGCAAGGGGGAACAGGGGGATCGATTGGGCTATGGCTACACCTTC.

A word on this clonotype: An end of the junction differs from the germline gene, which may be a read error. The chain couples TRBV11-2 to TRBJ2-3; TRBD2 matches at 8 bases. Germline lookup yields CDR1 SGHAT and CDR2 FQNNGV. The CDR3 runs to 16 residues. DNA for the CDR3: TGTGCCAGCAGCTCCCCGAGACCAGCGGGAGTGGATACGCGGTATTTT. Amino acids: CASSSPRPAGVDTRYF.

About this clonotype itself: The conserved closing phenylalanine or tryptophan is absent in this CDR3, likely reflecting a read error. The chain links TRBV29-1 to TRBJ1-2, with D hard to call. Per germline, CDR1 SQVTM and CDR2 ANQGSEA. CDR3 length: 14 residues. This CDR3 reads CSVEDLRRSYRYTL. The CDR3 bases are TGCAGCGTTGAAGATCTTCGAAGAAGCTATCGCTACACCCTC.

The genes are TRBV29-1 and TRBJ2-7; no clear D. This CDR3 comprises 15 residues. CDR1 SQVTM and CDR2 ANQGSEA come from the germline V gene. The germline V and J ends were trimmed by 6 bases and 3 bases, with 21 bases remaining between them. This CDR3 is CSVHPSRIKYYEQYF. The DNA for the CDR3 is TGCAGCGTACACCCTTCCAGGATCAAGTACTACGAGCAGTACTTC.

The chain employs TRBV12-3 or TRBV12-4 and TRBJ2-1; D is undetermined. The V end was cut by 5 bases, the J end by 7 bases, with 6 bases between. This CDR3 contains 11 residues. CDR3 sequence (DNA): TGTGCCAGCAGTGATGGGAATGAGCAGTTCTTC. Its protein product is CASSDGNEQFF.